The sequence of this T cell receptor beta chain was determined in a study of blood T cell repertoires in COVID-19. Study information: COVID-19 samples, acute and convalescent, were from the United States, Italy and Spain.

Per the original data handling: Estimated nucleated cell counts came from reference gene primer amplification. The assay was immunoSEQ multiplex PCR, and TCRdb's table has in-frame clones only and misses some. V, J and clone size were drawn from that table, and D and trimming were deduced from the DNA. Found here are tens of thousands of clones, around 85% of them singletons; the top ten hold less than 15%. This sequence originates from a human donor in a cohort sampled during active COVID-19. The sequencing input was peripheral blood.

This CDR3 reads CASSIEGRLTYEQYF. In DNA, the CDR3 is TGTGCCAGTAGTATAGAGGGCAGGCTCACCTACGAGCAGTACTTC. V gene TRBV19 combines with J gene TRBJ2-7; no clear D gene. The germline CDR1 and CDR2 sequences are LNHDA and SQIVND (reference sequence). CDR3 size: 15 residues. V lost 0 bases and J lost 2, with 11 bases in between.